This TCR beta chain was identified during a study of blood T cells in healthy people across ages. Total RNA was extracted at no less than 5.5 micrograms per sample. Together with a sample-barcoded 5' primer, a J-beta primer mix was included in a second PCR lasting roughly 6 to 12 cycles. TCRdb re-analysed the 5' RACE reads in MiXCR, keeping a single row per CDR3 protein. The sample comprises roughly 1,100,000 distinct CDR3 sequences, 25% of which are singletons, and around 0.75% rests with the top ten. V was cut by 1 base and J by 6 bases, with 10 bases left in between. Germline CDR1 is MDHEN and CDR2 is SYDVKM. The CDR3 loop spans 14 amino acids. The sample was also reused in another study, on T cells of mothers and their children. That investigation notes: Donation involved three healthy Caucasian mothers and the six children that they had. Each child contributed around 3 million TCR beta CDR3 reads, while each mother contributed over 8 million.

This chain links TRBV28 with TRBJ2-4; D may correspond to TRBD1 or TRBD2 (5 bases each). The sequenced material came from blood. The origin of this receptor is a girl aged 2-10 years in good health. The CDR3 here is CASSLSPRGNIQYF. The CDR3, as DNA: TGTGCCAGCAGTTTATCTCCGAGGGGAAACATTCAGTACTTC.